This TCR beta chain was retrieved from a study of CD8 T cells in ankylosing spondylitis. Germline values: CDR1 SGHDT, CDR2 YYEEEE. The CDR3 length is 15 residues. Trimming pared 4 bases from V and 3 bases from J, leaving 13 bases between. Molecular-barcoded quantitative 5'-RACE produced these TCR beta libraries. Using its own MiXCR run on the 5' RACE reads, TCRdb lists one record per CDR3 protein. The sample shows under 200,000 distinct CDR3 sequences, approximately 9.9% of them seen only once. The TCR originated in a female donor with ankylosing spondylitis or in good health (not recorded which). This chain joins TRBV5-6 and TRBJ2-2; possibly TRBD1 or TRBD2 for D (5 bases each). The sequenced sample was blood, either unsorted or a sorted T cell fraction (not recorded which). The CDR3 loop reads CASSPGPLYTGELFF. The CDR3 DNA sequence: TGTGCCAGCAGCCCGGGGCCCCTATACACCGGGGAGCTGTTTTTT. The whole variable domain, filled in from reference TRBV5-6 and TRBJ2-2, reads DAGVTQSPTHLIKTRGQQVTLRCSPKSGHDTVSWYQQALGQGPQFIFQYYEEEERQRGNFPDRFSGHQFPNYSSELNVNALLLGDSALYLCASSPGPLYTGELFFGEGSRLTVL.